This T cell receptor (beta chain) emerged from a study of blood T cells in healthy people across ages (dated by TCRdb to the mid-2010s). About the full investigation: In model experiments, template switching captured roughly one uniquely barcoded TCR beta cDNA molecule for every two T cells. Using deep sequencing normalized with unique cDNA molecular identifiers, the study measured how TCR beta repertoire diversity changes with age. Four age groups were formed from the donors: young (average roughly 15 years), middle-aged (just under 40), aged (about 68) and long-lived (more than 75). To avoid experimental bias, donors of different ages were distributed randomly across sequencing lanes. The study analyzed two additional independent replicas of 1 million unique cDNA reads from the same blood draw for two donors, one aged 18 to 30 and one aged 80 or older.

The donors were under 40 Caucasian individuals from Russia, aged roughly 6 to 90 years, who were systemically healthy. Each donor gave about 10 milliliters of peripheral blood, drawn into EDTA-treated Vacutainer tubes. Ficoll-Paque density-gradient centrifugation was used to isolate PBMCs, with at least 6 million per sample. Total RNA was extracted from PBMCs with Trizol reagent, with at least 6 micrograms obtained per sample. For every donor, flow cytometry on a PBMC aliquot measured the percentage of naive CD45RAhigh/CD27high T cells. Of note for this clonotype: What antigen it recognizes has not been identified. Base qualities were left out, and no much larger clone turns up one base away.

Receptors were amplified or captured by 5' RACE. The reads were generated on an Illumina HiSeq 2500. The second PCR ran for roughly 7 to 12 cycles and used a J-beta primer mix along with a sample-barcoded 5' primer. A unique molecular identifier was introduced onto each TCR beta cDNA molecule by a template-switch 5' adaptor carrying 12 random nucleotides. Each sample yielded at least 2.5 million CDR3-containing paired-end reads. First-strand cDNA was synthesized from all RNA with the Mint cDNA synthesis kit, primed by a TRBC-specific oligonucleotide. Following uracil-DNA glycosylase treatment, a first 18-cycle PCR with universal primers M1SS and BC2_uni_R was performed on all cDNA. Per the original workflow: For normalization, 1 million high-quality reads, each with a distinct molecular identifier, were randomly selected from each sample. Reads with shared molecular identifiers were discarded instead of being binned into consensus sequences. MiTCR, with a Q25 quality threshold and the strictest error-elimination algorithm, was used for CDR3 identification, clonotype clustering and error correction. Lower-bound total TCR beta diversity was estimated with a nonparametric unseen species model using Euler transformation. TCRdb redid the processing of the public reads, applying fastp at Q25 and MiXCR, and retained in-frame beta chains. CDR3 protein duplicates are merged, each entry listing the most common genes and DNA. The V and J calls shown here were made by TCRdb, not taken from the authors' results. The sample profile shows around 1.5 million distinct CDR3 sequences; roughly 45% of them were found once. Jointly, the top ten make up roughly 8.2% of the sample.

Study-wide findings and limitations: Observed TCR beta diversity per million T cells fell roughly linearly with age, and a significant reduction was already apparent by age about 36. Compared with the aged group, more naive CD4+ T cells, fewer expanded clones and increased TCR diversity were shown by the long-lived group, suggesting age selection. Estimates of total diversity from one million sequenced T cells were regarded as lower bounds and underestimates. Because donor CMV infection status was unknown, age-related changes in expanded clonotypes were potentially confounded. The percentage of naive T cells measured by flow cytometry correlated strongly with observed TCR beta diversity. Since profiling was done on bulk unsorted PBMCs, naive and antigen-experienced compartments could not be conclusively compared.

Sequenced sample: blood. This clonotype was sampled from a woman younger than 30 in good health.

The nucleotide sequence is TGTGCCAGTTGGACTAGCGGGTACAAAGAGACCCAGTACTTC. Its protein is CASWTSGYKETQYF. Here the chain combines TRBV6-6 and TRBJ2-5; the junction holds 11 bases that match TRBD2. The CDR3 runs 14 residues from the cysteine to the phenylalanine. The CDR3 DNA has 42 bases and is translated from base 1. From the germline V gene (reference sequence), CDR1 is MNHNY and CDR2 is SVGAGI. Ends trimmed: V by 9 bases, J by 3 bases; bases unmatched to a gene: 6.